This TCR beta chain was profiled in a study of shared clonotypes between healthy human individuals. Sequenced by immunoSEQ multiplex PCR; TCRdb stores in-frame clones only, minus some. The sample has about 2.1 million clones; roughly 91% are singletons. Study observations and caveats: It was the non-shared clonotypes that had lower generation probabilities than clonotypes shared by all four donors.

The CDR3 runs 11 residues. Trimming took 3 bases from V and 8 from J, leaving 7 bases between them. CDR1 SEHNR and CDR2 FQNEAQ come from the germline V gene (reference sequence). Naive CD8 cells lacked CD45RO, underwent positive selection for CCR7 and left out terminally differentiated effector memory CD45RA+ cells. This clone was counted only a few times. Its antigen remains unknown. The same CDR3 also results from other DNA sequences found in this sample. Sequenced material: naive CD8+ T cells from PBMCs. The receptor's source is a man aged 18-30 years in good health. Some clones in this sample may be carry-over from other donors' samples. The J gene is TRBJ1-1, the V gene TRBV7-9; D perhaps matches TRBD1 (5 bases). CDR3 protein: CASSFGTEAFF. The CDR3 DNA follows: TGTGCCAGCAGCTTCGGGACCGAAGCTTTCTTT.